The clone carrying this T cell receptor beta chain was counted ten times or more. The source of the sample is a study of low-dose radiotherapy and immunotherapy resistance in tumors. Study-wide context: For Cohort 1, fractions of 0.5 Gy were given every 2 weeks, reaching 6.5 Gy overall. A total of 13 Gy over 26 weeks was given to Cohort 2 as 1 Gy per fraction every two weeks. The treatment that patients received was intravenous nivolumab 240 mg every two weeks plus ipilimumab 1 mg/kg every six weeks.

V gave up 6 bases and J gave up 7 bases; unmatched junction bases: 13. Germline V gene lookup returns CDR1 SNHLY and CDR2 FYNNEI. The CDR3 covers 15 residues. First-strand cDNA used TRAV- and TRBV-specific primers, covering alpha and beta chains. A constant-region primer paired with the V-primer adapter amplified TCRs over about 19 PCR cycles. TCRdb processed the reads anew with MiXCR; each CDR3 protein has one entry. The sample carries under 90,000 distinct CDR3 sequences, 15% to 20% recorded once. Time point of the sample: before trial treatment. The donors' regimen was nivolumab, ipilimumab, aspirin, low-dose cyclophosphamide and low-dose radiotherapy.

This sequence was found in a male donor with prostate cancer. The sample here was PBMCs, taken before treatment. The genes are TRBV2 and TRBJ2-5, with 8 bases matching TRBD1. The CDR3: CASSVLSAQGGTQYF. The CDR3 bases are TGTGCCAGCAGCGTTCTATCCGCACAGGGGGGGACCCAGTACTTC.